Listed here are 10 T cell receptor beta chains from one sample, sequenced in a study of cytomegalovirus exposure and HLA in healthy donors. A multiplex PCR was run with 60 Vbeta primers and 13 Jbeta primers. Produced via immunoSEQ multiplex PCR; TCRdb's table is partial and in-frame only. The sample lists about 250,000 clones, roughly two thirds occurring once. Sequencing used PBMCs. The origin of the receptors is a female donor in good health and CMV-seronegative.

V gene TRBV5-4 combines with J gene TRBJ2-3, with a weak D call TRBD2 (6 bases). The germline CDR1 and CDR2 sequences are SGHNT and YYREEE (reference sequence). Trimming removed 4 bases at V and 0 bases at J, with 6 bases between. The CDR3 loop spans 13 amino acids. CDR3 bases: TGTGCCAGCAGCGCGGGGAGCACAGATACGCAGTATTTT. Protein: CASSAGSTDTQYF. The variable domain in full, completed from reference TRBV5-4 and TRBJ2-3, reads ETGVTQSPTHLIKTRGQQVTLRCSSQSGHNTVSWYQQALGQGPQFIFQYYREEENGRGNFPPRFSGLQFPNYSSELNVNALELDDSALYLCASSAGSTDTQYFGPGTRLTVL.

The chain combines TRBV19 with TRBJ1-5; D not resolved. Germline V CDR1 and CDR2: LNHDA, SQIVND (reference sequence). CDR3 size: 21 residues. V gave up 0 bases and J gave up 0 bases, with 24 bases separating them. The CDR3 loop reads CASSIDPRDSRFRDSNQPQHF. CDR3 DNA sequence: TGTGCCAGTAGTATAGATCCTCGAGATTCGCGTTTTCGTGATAGCAATCAGCCCCAGCATTTT.

The V call is TRBV7-2, the J call TRBJ2-5; a weak D match, TRBD1 (6 bases). V lost 1 base to trimming and J lost 5 bases, with 14 bases between them. The CDR3 is made up of 15 amino acids. Germline V gene data show CDR1 as SGHTA and CDR2 as FQGNSA. CDR3 DNA: TGTGCCAGCAGCTTAGATCTGGGGGCTAGCGAGACCCAGTACTTC. Translating gives CASSLDLGASETQYF.

This clone was picked up a small number of times. V usage is TRBV6-5 and J usage is TRBJ2-3, with TRBD2 as a possible D gene (5 bases). This CDR3 is built from 15 residues. Germline CDR1 is MNHEY and CDR2 is SVGAGI. V was clipped by 6 bases and J by 5 bases, with 18 bases between them. The CDR3 spells CASSPAWGDEDTQYF. DNA for the CDR3: TGTGCCAGCAGCCCCGCCTGGGGAGATGAAGATACGCAGTATTTT.

The V call is TRBV5-6, the J call TRBJ2-5; 8 nucleotides agree with TRBD1. This CDR3 has 15 amino acids. CDR1 is SGHDT and CDR2 is YYEEEE in the germline V gene. After removal of 3 bases from V and 3 bases from J, the junction contained 7 bases not matched to a gene. The CDR3 region is CASSSLTGGKETQYF. The CDR3 DNA follows: TGTGCCAGCAGCTCCCTCACAGGGGGAAAAGAGACCCAGTACTTC.

The gene calls are TRBV7-2 and TRBJ2-1; D gene uncertain. This CDR3 region has 16 residues. V gave up 2 bases and J gave up 8 bases, with 19 bases separating them. Per germline, CDR1 SGHTA and CDR2 FQGNSA. This CDR3 reads CASSLTQSPVGDEQFF. DNA for the CDR3: TGTGCCAGCAGCTTAACACAGTCCCCGGTCGGCGATGAGCAGTTCTTC. Full variable domain (remainder filled in from reference TRBV7-2 and TRBJ2-1): GAGVSQSPSNKVTEKGKDVELRCDPISGHTALYWYRQSLGQGLEFLIYFQGNSAPDKSGLPSDRFSAERTGGSVSTLTIQRTQQEDSAVYLCASSLTQSPVGDEQFFGPGTRLTVL.

The chain couples TRBV19 to TRBJ2-1; 7 bases align to TRBD2. The ends lost 7 bases at V and 6 bases at J; junction bases unmatched: 12. This CDR3 is built from 15 residues. The germline gives CDR1 LNHDA, CDR2 SQIVND (reference sequence). The CDR3 nucleotides read TGTGCCAGTACTACCGGAGCGGGGAATTTCAATGAGCAGTTCTTC. This gives the protein CASTTGAGNFNEQFF. Together with reference TRBV19 and TRBJ2-1, the CDR3 gives the full variable domain: DGGITQSPKYLFRKEGQNVTLSCEQNLNHDAMYWYRQDPGQGLRLIYYSQIVNDFQKGDIAEGYSVSREKKESFPLTVTSAQKNPTAFYLCASTTGAGNFNEQFFGPGTRLTVL.

This chain joins TRBV14 and TRBJ1-4; perhaps TRBD1 as D (5 bases). The CDR3 runs 17 residues. The V end was cut by 3 bases, the J end by 8 bases, with 22 bases between. Germline CDR1 SGHDN, CDR2 FVKESK. The DNA for the CDR3 is TGTGCCAGCAGCCAGAGGTATTCCAGGACAATCGACGAAAAACTGTTTTTT. Encoded protein: CASSQRYSRTIDEKLFF.

J is TRBJ2-4 and V is TRBV5-1, with no clear D. CDR1 and CDR2 (germline): SGHRS, YFSETQ. This CDR3 contains 14 residues. V was clipped by 4 bases and J by 1 base, with 9 bases between them. CDR3 residues: CASSRDGAKNIQYF. The CDR3 bases are TGCGCCAGCAGCAGAGATGGTGCCAAAAACATTCAGTACTTC.

This chain links TRBV21-1 with TRBJ2-5; TRBD1 was called by the table and not checked on the DNA. TRBV21-1 is a pseudogene. The length of the CDR3 is 16 residues. In DNA form, the CDR3 reads TGTGCCAGCAGCAGGCCGGGACAGGGGTTCCGGGAGACCCAGTACTTC. This gives the protein CASSRPGQGFRETQYF.